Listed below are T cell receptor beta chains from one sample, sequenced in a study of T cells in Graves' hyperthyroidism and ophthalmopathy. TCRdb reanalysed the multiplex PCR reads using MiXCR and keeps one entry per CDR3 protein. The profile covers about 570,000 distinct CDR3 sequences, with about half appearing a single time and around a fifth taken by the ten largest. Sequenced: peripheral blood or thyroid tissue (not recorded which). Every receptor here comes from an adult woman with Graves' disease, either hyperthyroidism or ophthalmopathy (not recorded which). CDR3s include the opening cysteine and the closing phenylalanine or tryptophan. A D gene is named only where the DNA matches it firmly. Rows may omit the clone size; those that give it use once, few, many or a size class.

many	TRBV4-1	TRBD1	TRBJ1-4	TGCGCCAGCAGCCACCCCCTTGGAGACAGGGGTCGAAAACTGTTTTTT	CASSHPLGDRGRKLFF
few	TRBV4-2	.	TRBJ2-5	TGTGCCAGCAGTCCCGACTGGCGGGAGACCCAGTACTTC	CASSPDWRETQYF
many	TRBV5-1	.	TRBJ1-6	TGCGCCAGCAGCACCACCTATAATTCACCCCTCCACTTT	CASSTTYNSPLHF
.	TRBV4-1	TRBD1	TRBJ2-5	TGCGCCAGCAGCCAAGCCCTGAGGACAGGGGCCGGAGAGACCCAGTACTTC	CASSQALRTGAGETQYF
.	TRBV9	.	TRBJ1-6	TGTGCCAGCGGAGTAGACAGGAGGGTCTATAATTCACCCCTCCACTTT	CASGVDRRVYNSPLHF
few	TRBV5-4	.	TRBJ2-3	TGTGCCAGCAGCTTGGGACGCCAAACGCAGTATTTT	CASSLGRQTQYF
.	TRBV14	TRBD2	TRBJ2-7	TGTGCCATCAGCCCTAGCGGGGGGATTTCCTACGAGCAGTACTTC	CAISPSGGISYEQYF
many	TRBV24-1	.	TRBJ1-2	TGTGCCACCAAGGACTCTGCGAATGGCTACACCTTC	CATKDSANGYTF
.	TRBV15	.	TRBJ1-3	TGTGCCACCAGCCGACACAGGAACACCATATATTTT	CATSRHRNTIYF
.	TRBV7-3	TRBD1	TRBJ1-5	TGTGCCAGCAGCTTAGACGGGACAGGGGGACAGCCCCAGCATTTT	CASSLDGTGGQPQHF
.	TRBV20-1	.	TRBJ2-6	TGCAGTGCTAAGGAATCGGTGGGCACTGAAGCTTTC	CSAKESVGTEAF
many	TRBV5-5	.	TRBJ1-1	TGTGCCAGCAGCTACTACGATGGGGGCAGCCCCATGAACACTGAAGCTTTCTTT	CASSYYDGGSPMNTEAFF
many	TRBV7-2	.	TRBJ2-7	TGTGCCAGCAGCCCACTTCACCGGGAGCAGTACTTC	CASSPLHREQYF